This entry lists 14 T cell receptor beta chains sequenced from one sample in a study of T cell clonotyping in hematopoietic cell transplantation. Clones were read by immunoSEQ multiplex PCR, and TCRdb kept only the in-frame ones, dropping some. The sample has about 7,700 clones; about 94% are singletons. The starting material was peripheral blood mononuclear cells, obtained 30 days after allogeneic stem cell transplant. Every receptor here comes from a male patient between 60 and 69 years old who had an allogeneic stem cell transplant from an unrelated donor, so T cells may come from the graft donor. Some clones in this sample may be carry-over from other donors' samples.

The chain's CDR3 is CASSFEEGGVTGELFF. The CDR3 nucleotides are TGCGCCAGCAGCTTTGAAGAGGGAGGGGTCACCGGGGAGCTGTTTTTT. The rearrangement joins TRBV5-1 to TRBJ2-2; 7 bases are a match to TRBD2. Germline-derived CDR1 and CDR2 are SGHRS and YFSETQ. The length of the CDR3 is 16 residues. Trimming cost V 2 bases and J 4 bases; bases outside gene matches: 8. Combining the CDR3 with reference TRBV5-1 and TRBJ2-2 gives the whole variable domain KAGVTQTPRYLIKTRGQQVTLSCSPISGHRSVSWYQQTPGQGLQFLFEYFSETQRNKGNFPGRFSGRQFSNSRSEMNVSTLELGDSALYLCASSFEEGGVTGELFFGEGSRLTVL.

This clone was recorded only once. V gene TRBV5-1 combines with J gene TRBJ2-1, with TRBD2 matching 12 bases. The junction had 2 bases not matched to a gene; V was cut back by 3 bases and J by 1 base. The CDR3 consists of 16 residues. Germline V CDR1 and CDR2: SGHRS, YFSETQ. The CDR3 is CASSSGLAGSYNEQFF. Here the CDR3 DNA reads TGCGCCAGCAGCTCCGGACTAGCGGGGTCCTACAATGAGCAGTTCTTC. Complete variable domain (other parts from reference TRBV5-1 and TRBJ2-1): KAGVTQTPRYLIKTRGQQVTLSCSPISGHRSVSWYQQTPGQGLQFLFEYFSETQRNKGNFPGRFSGRQFSNSRSEMNVSTLELGDSALYLCASSSGLAGSYNEQFFGPGTRLTVL.

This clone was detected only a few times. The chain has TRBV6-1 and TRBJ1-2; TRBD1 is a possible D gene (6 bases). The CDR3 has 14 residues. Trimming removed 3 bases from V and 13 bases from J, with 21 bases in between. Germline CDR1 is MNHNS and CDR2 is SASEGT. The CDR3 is CASSDLGRGMRGTF. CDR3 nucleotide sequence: TGTGCCAGCAGTGATCTAGGCAGGGGAATGCGGGGCACCTTC.

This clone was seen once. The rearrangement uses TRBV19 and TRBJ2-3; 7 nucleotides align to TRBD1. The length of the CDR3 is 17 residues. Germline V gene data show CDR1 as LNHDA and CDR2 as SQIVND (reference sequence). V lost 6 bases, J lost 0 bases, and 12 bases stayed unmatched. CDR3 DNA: TGTGCCAGTAGGGCCCGGGTGGGACAGACTAGCACAGATACGCAGTATTTT. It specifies CASRARVGQTSTDTQYF. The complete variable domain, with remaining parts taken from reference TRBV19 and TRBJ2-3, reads DGGITQSPKYLFRKEGQNVTLSCEQNLNHDAMYWYRQDPGQGLRLIYYSQIVNDFQKGDIAEGYSVSREKKESFPLTVTSAQKNPTAFYLCASRARVGQTSTDTQYFGPGTRLTVL.

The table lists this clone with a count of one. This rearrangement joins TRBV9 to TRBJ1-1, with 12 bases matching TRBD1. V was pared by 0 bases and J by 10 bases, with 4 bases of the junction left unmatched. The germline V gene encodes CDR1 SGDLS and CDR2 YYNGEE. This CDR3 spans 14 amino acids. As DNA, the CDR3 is TGTGCCAGCAGCGTAGAGGGGACAGGGGGCCGAGCTTTCTTT. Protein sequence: CASSVEGTGGRAFF.

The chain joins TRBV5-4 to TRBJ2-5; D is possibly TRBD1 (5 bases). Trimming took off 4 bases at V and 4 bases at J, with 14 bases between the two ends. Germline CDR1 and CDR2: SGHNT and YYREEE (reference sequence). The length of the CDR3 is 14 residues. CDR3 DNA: TGTGCCAGCAGCCCGATTAAGGGGCGAGAGACCCAGTACTTC. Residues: CASSPIKGRETQYF.

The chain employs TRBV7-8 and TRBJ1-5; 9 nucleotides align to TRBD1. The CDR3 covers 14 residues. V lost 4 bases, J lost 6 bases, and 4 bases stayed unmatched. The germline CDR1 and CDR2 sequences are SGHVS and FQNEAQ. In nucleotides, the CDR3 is TGTGCCAGCAGCTCGGACAGGGGTAGTCAGCCCCAGCATTTT. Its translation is CASSSDRGSQPQHF.

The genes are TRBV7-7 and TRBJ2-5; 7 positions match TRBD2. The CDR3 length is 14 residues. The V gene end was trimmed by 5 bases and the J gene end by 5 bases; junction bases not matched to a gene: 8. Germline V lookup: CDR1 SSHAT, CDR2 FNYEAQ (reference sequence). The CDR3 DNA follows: TGTGCCAGCAGCGTAAACCTAGCGGAGGAGACCCAGTACTTC. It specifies CASSVNLAEETQYF.

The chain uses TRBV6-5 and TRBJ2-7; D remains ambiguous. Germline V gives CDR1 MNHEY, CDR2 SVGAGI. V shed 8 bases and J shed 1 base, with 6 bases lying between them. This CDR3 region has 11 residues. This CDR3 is CASGQSYEQYF. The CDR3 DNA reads TGTGCCAGCGGGCAATCCTACGAGCAGTACTTC.

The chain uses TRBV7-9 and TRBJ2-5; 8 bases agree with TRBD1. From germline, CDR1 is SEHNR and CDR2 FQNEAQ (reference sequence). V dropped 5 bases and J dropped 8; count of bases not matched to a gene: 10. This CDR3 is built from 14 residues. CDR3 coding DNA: TGTGCCAGCAGCCGGGGACAGGCCCTTGGAACCCAGTACTTC. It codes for CASSRGQALGTQYF.

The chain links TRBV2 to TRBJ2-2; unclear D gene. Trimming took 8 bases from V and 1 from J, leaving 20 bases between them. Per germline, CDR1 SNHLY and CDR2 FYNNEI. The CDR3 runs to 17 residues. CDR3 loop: CASDSTADQKNTGELFF. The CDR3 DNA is TGTGCCAGCGATTCTACGGCTGATCAGAAGAACACCGGGGAGCTGTTTTTT.

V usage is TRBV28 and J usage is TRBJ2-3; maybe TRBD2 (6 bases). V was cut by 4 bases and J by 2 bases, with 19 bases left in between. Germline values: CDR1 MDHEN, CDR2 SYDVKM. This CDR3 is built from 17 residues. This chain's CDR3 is CASSYPAGRPPTDTQYF. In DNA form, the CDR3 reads TGTGCCAGCAGTTACCCCGCGGGGCGGCCCCCCACAGATACGCAGTATTTT. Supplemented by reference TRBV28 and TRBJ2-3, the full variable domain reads DVKVTQSSRYLVKRTGEKVFLECVQDMDHENMFWYRQDPGLGLRLIYFSYDVKMKEKGDIPEGYSVSREKKERFSLILESASTNQTSMYLCASSYPAGRPPTDTQYFGPGTRLTVL.

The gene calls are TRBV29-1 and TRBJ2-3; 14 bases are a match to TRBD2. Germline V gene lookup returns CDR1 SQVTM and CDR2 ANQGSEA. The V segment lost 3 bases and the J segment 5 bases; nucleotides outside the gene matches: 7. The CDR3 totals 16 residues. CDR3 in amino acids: CSVDQPGLAGVDTQYF. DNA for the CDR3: TGCAGCGTTGACCAACCGGGACTAGCGGGAGTAGATACGCAGTATTTT.

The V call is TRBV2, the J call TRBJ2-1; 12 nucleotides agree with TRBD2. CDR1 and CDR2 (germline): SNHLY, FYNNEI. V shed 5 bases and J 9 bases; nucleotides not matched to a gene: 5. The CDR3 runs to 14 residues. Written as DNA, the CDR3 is TGTGCCAGCAGTCTAGCGGGAGGGGGCCGTGAGCAGTTCTTC. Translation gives CASSLAGGGREQFF.